This section outlines one T cell receptor (beta chain) sequence together with its context. V was clipped by 2 bases and J by 3 bases, with 4 bases between them. CDR1 MNHNY and CDR2 SVGAGI come from the germline V gene (reference sequence). The CDR3 runs 13 residues. The data were produced by immunoSEQ multiplex PCR, yet TCRdb's version contains in-frame clones alone and is incomplete. The profile shows hundreds of thousands of clones, around 86% of them singletons. Documented treatment: roughly 18 received Ad26.COV2.S at low or high dose, single or two shots; 5 received placebo; per-sample allocation not given. Each sample was drawn 63 days after the first injection (of vaccine or placebo). An 18-55-year-old adult in Boston served as donor. These data belong to a study of Ad26.COV2.S vaccination and SARS-CoV-2 variants. Overall study context: The authors gave Ad26.COV2.S intramuscularly, either once or twice 56 days apart.

The sample here was peripheral blood, taken in a trial of Ad26.COV2.S vaccine versus placebo. The genes are TRBV6-6 and TRBJ2-2; no firm D call. The clonotype originates from a person between 18 and 59 years old who received the Ad26.COV2.S COVID-19 vaccine or a placebo. The CDR3 sequence: CASSYQYTGELFF. As DNA, the CDR3 is TGTGCCAGCAGTTACCAGTACACCGGGGAGCTGTTTTTT.